This TCR beta chain was found in a study of blood T cell repertoires in COVID-19. Turning to the study itself: The origin of the acute and convalescent COVID-19 samples was the United States, Italy and Spain.

This clone was picked up many times. Trimming at V came to 0 bases and at J to 4 bases, leaving 3 bases not matched to a gene. Germline values: CDR1 SGDLS, CDR2 YYNGEE. The CDR3 covers 15 residues. Measured with immunoSEQ multiplex PCR; TCRdb has only the in-frame clones, and not every one. The table lists approximately 75,000 clones, roughly 82% of them singletons. The origin of this receptor is a woman between 45 and 65 years old with acute or convalescent COVID-19. The chain employs TRBV9 and TRBJ2-2, with 7 bases identical to TRBD2. Input material: peripheral blood. CDR3 region: CASSVEWEGTGELFF. The CDR3 region has the DNA TGTGCCAGCAGCGTAGAATGGGAGGGCACCGGGGAGCTGTTTTTT. Complete variable domain (other parts from reference TRBV9 and TRBJ2-2): DSGVTQTPKHLITATGQRVTLRCSPRSGDLSVYWYQQSLDQGLQFLIQYYNGEERAKGNILERFSAQQFPDLHSELNLSSLELGDSALYFCASSVEWEGTGELFFGEGSRLTVL.